Sequencing of this TCR beta chain was carried out in a study of CD8 T cells in Susac syndrome (dated by TCRdb to 2018 to 2020). As for the study more broadly: Among the sequenced Susac syndrome patients, about 6 had clinically active disease and roughly 8 were in clinical remission. Whether CD8+ T cell activation and differentiation in Susac syndrome was antigen driven was tested using repertoire sequencing. At blood withdrawal, Susac syndrome patients were therapy-naive, treated with corticosteroids (with IVIg additionally given to some), or treated with IVIg alone. The study compared CD8+ T cell repertoire clonality among 12 healthy donors, around 14 Susac syndrome patients and around 16 multiple sclerosis patients.

RNA was extracted using the RNeasy kit, and about 0.5 to 1 ug of the RNA was reverse transcribed with random hexamers. The immunoSEQ multiplex PCR assay, covering 54 Vbeta and 13 Jbeta segments, was used to amplify TCR beta CDR3 regions. PCR amplification bias was corrected using a synthetic template baseline for primer optimization and computational correction. Per the source publication's procedure: Reads were annotated to V, D and J genes according to IMGT and were analyzed with immunoSEQ Analyzer, with only productive sequences retained. Clonality was computed as one minus Shannon entropy normalized by log2 of the number of productive unique sequences. For each patient and control, public and private clones were evaluated among the 100 most prevalent clones. Clones were defined as Susac-specific when absent from the healthy and MS cohorts, from about 970 published viral clones and from other ImmuneACCESS disease sequences. TCRdb's own reprocessing of the public reads used fastp at Q25 and MiXCR and kept productive beta chains. Each record represents a unique CDR3 protein, reported with the most common genes and DNA among its rows. Here the V and J calls rest on TCRdb's processing, not on the authors' analysis. The sample table contains about 130,000 distinct CDR3 sequences; only one count was recorded for just under 95% of them. The ten biggest clones cover 0.15% to 0.2% of the sample.

High-throughput TCR beta sequencing profiled peripheral blood CD8+ and CD4+ T cells from healthy donors, Susac syndrome patients and multiple sclerosis patients. Susac syndrome patients met recently defined diagnostic criteria for definite or probable disease. Bulk CD8+ and CD4+ T cells were purified by magnetic negative isolation, whereas CD8+ TEMRA cells were enriched by FACS. Blood was drawn into EDTA tubes, processed within 24 hours, and PBMCs were isolated by density gradient centrifugation. PBMCs intended for TCR sequencing were cryopreserved in liquid nitrogen and were subsequently thawed in a 37 degrees C water bath. A purity of at least 90% was achieved for sorted or isolated CD4+, CD8+ and CD8+ TEMRA cells. Comment on this clonotype: The antigen this receptor binds is unknown. Per-base quality was not reported, and no clone a single base away is much larger than it.

What the authors observed across the whole study: CD8+ repertoires in Susac syndrome showed clonal expansion, which was highest in CD8+ TEMRA cells and was greater in clinically active patients than in remitting patients. Looking at Susac-specific public clones, the researchers identified some 15 in the total CD8+ repertoire and roughly 5 in the CD8+ TEMRA repertoire. The TCR sequencing and HLA analysis was acknowledged to have included a relatively small number of individuals.

CDR1 MDHEN and CDR2 SYDVKM were looked up in the germline V gene. The junction shows trimming of 4 bases on V and 0 bases on J, plus 15 bases between the germline ends. Inclusive of the bounding cysteine and phenylalanine, the CDR3 is 16 residues long. Only the CDR3 DNA is retained, 48 bases long and in frame from the first base. The TCR sequence derives from a human donor with Susac syndrome. Sequenced sample: CD8+ T cells from PBMCs. In this chain, TRBV28 is recombined with TRBJ1-1, with the D gene not confidently named. Read as DNA, the sequence is TGTGCCAGCAGTTCAGATTTCCACAAACTGAACACTGAAGCTTTCTTT. This codes for CASSSDFHKLNTEAFF.